This TCR beta chain is from a study of blood T cell repertoires in COVID-19 (dated by TCRdb to the early 2020s). Context from the whole study: Samples covering the acute and convalescent phases of COVID-19 were provided by collaborators in the United States, Italy and Spain. The prospective study material was composed of cDNA or gDNA derived from T cells, B-cell-depleted T cells, or PBMCs. Subjects who had been exposed to COVID-19, were actively infected with it, or had recovered from it provided the deeply sampled blood TCRbeta repertoires that made up the dataset. The repertoires were made available in a free public database intended to serve as a resource for research on the immune response to SARS-CoV-2. Samples came from the ongoing ImmuneRACE study (first 160 participants) plus 1,254 subjects from 6 global collaborators. The sample metadata nearly always contained a de-identified subject ID, COVID-19 status, age in years and sex. Where HLA class I and class II types were available, the types were taken from metadata supplied by the sample provider, not from assay-based typing.

The CDR3 measures 13 amino acids from cysteine to phenylalanine. The only DNA kept is the CDR3, 39 bases in frame from the first base. V lost 6 bases and J lost 5 bases, and the count of bases not matched to a germline gene is 3. From a lookup of the germline V gene, CDR1 and CDR2 are SQVTM and ANQGSEA. Enrolling through a virtual design, the prospective study's participants ranged in age from about 18 to 89 years and lived across more than 20 United States geographic areas. To assign participants to cohorts, the prospective study relied on clinical history that participants themselves reported in a screening survey and a study questionnaire. For ImmuneRACE Cohort 3, a participant was defined as recovered based on two consecutive negative NP/OP PCR tests, clearance by a healthcare professional, or resolution of symptoms. Each participant in the prospective study had whole blood, serum and a nasopharyngeal or oropharyngeal swab collected by mobile phlebotomists. Participants in the prospective study had the option to provide additional blood draws and questionnaires over a roughly two-month period. Prospective study blood samples were shipped either frozen or at room temperature before DNA extraction.

Regarding this clone: Which antigen it targets is not known. Within one base of it there is no much larger clone, and no base qualities were kept.

TCRbeta CDR3 regions were amplified from genomic DNA by means of the immunoSEQ Assay, a bias-controlled multiplex PCR. The source study handled its data this way. Within the assay, amplification of reference gene primers was used to estimate how many nucleated cells each sample contained. To quantify the absolute abundance of each unique TCRbeta CDR3 rearrangement, sequence reads were collapsed and filtered. For each sample, productive Simpson clonality was calculated as the square root of Simpson's diversity index across productive rearrangements. As stored in TCRdb, this immuneACCESS dataset retains in-frame rearrangements with V and J assigned. A fraction of the clones does not appear; measured against another copy, unresolved V genes explain less than half of the discrepancy, and the remainder lacks a known reason. The V and J calls and clone size were taken over from that table, and D and trimming were inferred from the DNA. The table for this sample lists 450,000 to 500,000 clones; approximately 91% of them were counted only once. Approximately 8.3% of the sample goes to the ten largest clones.

Here is what the overall study found, with its caveats: The amount of clinical and demographic metadata varied by source and participant and was provided uncurated.

The clonotype was recovered from an older woman who had recovered from COVID-19. Source material: PBMCs or T cells enriched from blood (not recorded which). The chain uses TRBV29-1 and TRBJ2-2; TRBD1 fits 10 bases in the junction. For the CDR3, the sequence is CSVDRGHTGELFF. In nucleotide form, the sequence is TGCAGCGTCGACAGGGGGCATACCGGGGAGCTGTTTTTT.